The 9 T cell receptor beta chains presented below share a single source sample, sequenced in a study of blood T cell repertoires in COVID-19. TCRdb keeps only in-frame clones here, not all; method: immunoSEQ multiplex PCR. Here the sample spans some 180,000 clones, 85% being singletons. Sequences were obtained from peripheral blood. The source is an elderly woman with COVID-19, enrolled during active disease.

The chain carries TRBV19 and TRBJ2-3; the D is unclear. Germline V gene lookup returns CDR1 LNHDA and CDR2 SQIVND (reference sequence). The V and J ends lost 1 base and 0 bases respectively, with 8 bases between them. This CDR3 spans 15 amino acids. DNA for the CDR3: TGTGCCAGTAGTATAGGGCCCTCCAGCACAGATACGCAGTATTTT. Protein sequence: CASSIGPSSTDTQYF.

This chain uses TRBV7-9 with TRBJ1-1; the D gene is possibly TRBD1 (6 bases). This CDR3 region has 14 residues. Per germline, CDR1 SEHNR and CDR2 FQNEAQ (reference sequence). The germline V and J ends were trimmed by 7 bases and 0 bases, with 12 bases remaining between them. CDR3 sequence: CASNRGGVNTEAFF. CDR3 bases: TGTGCCAGCAACCGCGGGGGCGTGAACACTGAAGCTTTCTTT.

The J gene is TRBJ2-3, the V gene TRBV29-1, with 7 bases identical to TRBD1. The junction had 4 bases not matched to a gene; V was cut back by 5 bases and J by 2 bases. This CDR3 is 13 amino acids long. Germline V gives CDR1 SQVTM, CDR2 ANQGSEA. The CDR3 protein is CSVSGQNTDTQYF. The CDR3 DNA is TGCAGCGTTTCGGGACAGAACACAGATACGCAGTATTTT.

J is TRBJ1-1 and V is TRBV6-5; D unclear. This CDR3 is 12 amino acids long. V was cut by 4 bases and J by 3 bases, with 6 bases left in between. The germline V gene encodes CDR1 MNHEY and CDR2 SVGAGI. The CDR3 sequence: CASSSQYTEAFF. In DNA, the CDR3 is TGTGCCAGCAGTTCACAATACACTGAAGCTTTCTTT.

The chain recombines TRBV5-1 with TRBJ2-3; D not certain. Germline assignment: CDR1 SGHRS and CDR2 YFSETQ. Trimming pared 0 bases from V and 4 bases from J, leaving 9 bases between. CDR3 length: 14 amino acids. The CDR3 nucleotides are TGCGCCAGCAGCTTGGATCAGGTGGCAGATACGCAGTATTTT. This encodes CASSLDQVADTQYF. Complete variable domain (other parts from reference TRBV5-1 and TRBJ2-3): KAGVTQTPRYLIKTRGQQVTLSCSPISGHRSVSWYQQTPGQGLQFLFEYFSETQRNKGNFPGRFSGRQFSNSRSEMNVSTLELGDSALYLCASSLDQVADTQYFGPGTRLTVL.

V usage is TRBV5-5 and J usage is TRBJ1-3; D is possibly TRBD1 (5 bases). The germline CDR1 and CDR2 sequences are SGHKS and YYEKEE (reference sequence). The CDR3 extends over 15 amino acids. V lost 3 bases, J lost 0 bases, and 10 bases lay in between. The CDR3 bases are TGTGCCAGCAGCTCCGCCGACAGCTCTGGAAACACCATATATTTT. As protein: CASSSADSSGNTIYF.

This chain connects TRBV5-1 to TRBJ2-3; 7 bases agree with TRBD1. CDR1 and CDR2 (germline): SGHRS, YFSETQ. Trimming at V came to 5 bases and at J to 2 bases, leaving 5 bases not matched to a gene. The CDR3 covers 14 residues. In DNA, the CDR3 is TGCGCCAGCAGTTTCGGACAGGACACAGATACGCAGTATTTT. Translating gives CASSFGQDTDTQYF.

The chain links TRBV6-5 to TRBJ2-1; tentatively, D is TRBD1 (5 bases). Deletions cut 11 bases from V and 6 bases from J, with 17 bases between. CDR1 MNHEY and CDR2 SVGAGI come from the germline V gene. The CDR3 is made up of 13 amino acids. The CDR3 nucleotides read TGTGCCGGAGTGGGGCAGGGCCGCAATGAGCAGTTCTTC. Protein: CAGVGQGRNEQFF.

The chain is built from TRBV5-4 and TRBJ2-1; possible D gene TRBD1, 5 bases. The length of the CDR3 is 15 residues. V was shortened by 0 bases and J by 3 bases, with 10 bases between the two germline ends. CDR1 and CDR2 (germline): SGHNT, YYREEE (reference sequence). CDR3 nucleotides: TGTGCCAGCAGCTTGGGGCAGGGCTTCTACAATGAGCAGTTCTTC. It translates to CASSLGQGFYNEQFF.